Below, 24 T cell receptor beta chains from the same sample are listed, as sequenced in a study. One entry per CDR3 protein results from TCRdb running MiXCR on the RT-PCR reads. The sample carries about 680,000 distinct CDR3 sequences, approximately 15% recorded once. The sequenced sample consisted of memory CD4+ T cells from blood. The receptors originated from a female donor in good health, serving as a healthy control.

This clonotype was picked up a small number of times. J is TRBJ2-7 and V is TRBV5-6; 8 positions match TRBD2. V lost 1 base to trimming and J lost 4 bases; unmatched junction nucleotides: 4. The CDR3 extends over 14 amino acids. CDR1 and CDR2 from the germline V gene are SGHDT and YYEEEE. The CDR3 protein is CASSLSGRQYEQYF. The CDR3 DNA reads TGTGCCAGCAGCTTGAGCGGGAGACAATACGAGCAGTACTTC. The complete variable domain, with remaining parts taken from reference TRBV5-6 and TRBJ2-7, reads DAGVTQSPTHLIKTRGQQVTLRCSPKSGHDTVSWYQQALGQGPQFIFQYYEEEERQRGNFPDRFSGHQFPNYSSELNVNALLLGDSALYLCASSLSGRQYEQYFGPGTRLTVT.

This clonotype occurred many times. The chain joins TRBV20-1 to TRBJ1-5, with TRBD1 matching 7 bases. The germline CDR1 and CDR2 sequences are DFQATT and SNEGSKA (reference sequence). After removal of 4 bases from V and 5 bases from J, the junction contained 5 bases not matched to a gene. The CDR3 extends over 13 amino acids. Written as DNA, the CDR3 is TGCAGTGCTATAAGCAGGGGGGATCAGCCCCAGCATTTT. Its protein is CSAISRGDQPQHF.

This clonotype was observed many times. The CDR3 DNA is TGTGCCAGCAGCTGGCGTAGATTCTCTGGAAACACCATATATTTT. Residues: CASSWRRFSGNTIYF. The chain employs TRBV12-3 or TRBV12-4 and TRBJ1-3, with D unclear. V lost 6 bases and J lost 0, with 12 bases in between. There are 15 residues in the CDR3.

Only a few counts were recorded for this clonotype. The J gene is TRBJ1-6, the V gene TRBV20-1; D remains unclear. Between the trimmed V and J ends, which lost 3 bases and 7 bases, there was a span of 16 bases. CDR1 and CDR2 (germline): DFQATT, SNEGSKA (reference sequence). The CDR3 sequence is 15 residues long. The CDR3 DNA reads TGCAGTGCTAGCGGTCAGCGGATCTCAAATTCACCCCTCCACTTT. Residues: CSASGQRISNSPLHF.

V usage is TRBV24-1 and J usage is TRBJ1-5; no reliable D call. Trimming pared 4 bases from V and 2 bases from J, leaving 8 bases between. The V gene's germline CDR1 is KGHDR and CDR2 SFDVKD. The CDR3 runs to 14 residues. CDR3 nucleotide sequence: TGTGCCACCAGTGAGAATGGTCGCAATCAGCCCCAGCATTTT. Translating it yields CATSENGRNQPQHF.

This clonotype showed up just a few times. The J gene is TRBJ2-5, the V gene TRBV10-2; no firm D call. The CDR3 totals 12 residues. CDR1 and CDR2 (germline): WSHSY, SAAADI. V was shortened by 4 bases and J by 1 base, with 4 bases between the two germline ends. The CDR3 sequence is CASSAAQETQYF. CDR3 bases: TGCGCCAGCAGTGCAGCCCAAGAGACCCAGTACTTC.

The table lists this clonotype with a few counts. The CDR3 here is CAIRTGGNYGYTF. The CDR3 DNA reads as TGTGCCATCAGAACAGGGGGGAACTATGGCTACACCTTC. This chain joins TRBV10-3 and TRBJ1-2; TRBD1 matches 8 bases. The CDR3 is 13 residues long. V was clipped by 6 bases and J by 2 bases; unmatched bases: 2. Per germline, CDR1 ENHRY and CDR2 SYGVKD.

The chain carries TRBV7-8 and TRBJ2-7; D call uncertain. Per the germline V gene, CDR1 is SGHVS and CDR2 is FQNEAQ. This CDR3 is built from 11 residues. V dropped 4 bases and J dropped 7 bases, with 8 bases sitting between them. CDR3 region: CASSSYLEQYF. The CDR3 bases are TGTGCCAGCAGCTCATACTTGGAGCAGTACTTC. Looking up the rest from reference TRBV7-8 and TRBJ2-7 gives the full variable domain: GAGVSQSPRYKVAKRGQDVALRCDPISGHVSLFWYQQALGQGPEFLTYFQNEAQLDKSGLPSDRFFAERPEGSVSTLKIQRTQQEDSAVYLCASSSYLEQYFGPGTRLTVT.

The chain carries TRBV9 and TRBJ1-1; D not resolved. The CDR3 has 14 amino acids. The germline CDR1 and CDR2 sequences are SGDLS and YYNGEE. V was pared by 5 bases and J by 1 base, with 12 bases between. The CDR3 protein is CASSDVPGNTEAFF. The DNA of the CDR3 is TGTGCCAGCAGTGACGTCCCTGGGAACACTGAAGCTTTCTTT.

This clonotype has a count of ten or more. The gene calls are TRBV20-1 and TRBJ2-6; D might be TRBD1 (5 bases). The CDR3 totals 15 residues. Germline CDR1 and CDR2: DFQATT and SNEGSKA (reference sequence). V was cut by 3 bases and J by 0 bases, with 9 bases left in between. CDR3 sequence reads: CSARGQGSGANVLTF. The CDR3 DNA reads as TGCAGTGCTAGGGGGCAGGGCTCTGGGGCCAACGTCCTGACTTTC.

The V gene is TRBV5-1, the J gene TRBJ2-1, with D tentatively TRBD1 (6 bases). The length of the CDR3 is 16 residues. The V end was cut by 5 bases, the J end by 7 bases, with 22 bases between. Germline V CDR1 and CDR2: SGHRS, YFSETQ. The CDR3 nucleotides read TGCGCCAGCAGATATCGAAGCCCCGGGACACGGAATGAGCAGTTCTTC. This codes for CASRYRSPGTRNEQFF.

In this sample, this clonotype turned up a few times. The rearrangement joins TRBV7-2 to TRBJ2-7; D ambiguous. V was clipped by 0 bases and J by 0 bases, with 6 bases between them. Germline lookup yields CDR1 SGHTA and CDR2 FQGNSA. CDR3 size: 14 residues. Here the CDR3 reads CASSLAGYSYEQYF. The CDR3 region has the DNA TGTGCCAGCAGCTTAGCAGGATACTCCTACGAGCAGTACTTC.

This clonotype turned up a few times. The gene calls are TRBV5-1 and TRBJ2-2; a possible D gene is TRBD1 (5 bases). This CDR3 is built from 16 residues. Germline V lookup: CDR1 SGHRS, CDR2 YFSETQ. V lost 4 bases and J 4 bases, leaving 17 bases between the germline ends. CDR3 DNA: TGCGCCAGCAGCCCTACGACGCAGGGTCCCACCGGGGAGCTGTTTTTT. It yields the protein CASSPTTQGPTGELFF.

The chain recombines TRBV30 with TRBJ2-3; D might be TRBD1 (5 bases). V was clipped by 0 bases and J by 0 bases, with 10 bases between them. Germline lookup yields CDR1 GTSNPN and CDR2 SVGIG (reference sequence). This CDR3 has 15 amino acids. In DNA, the CDR3 is TGTGCCTGGAGTGTATGGGGCACCAGCACAGATACGCAGTATTTT. Residues: CAWSVWGTSTDTQYF.

This rearrangement joins TRBV20-1 to TRBJ1-4, with 7 nucleotides matching TRBD1. Germline V gene sequence: CDR1 DFQATT, CDR2 SNEGSKA (reference sequence). Trimming cost V 4 bases and J 7 bases; bases outside gene matches: 18. The CDR3 covers 17 residues. CDR3 sequence reads: CSAISGVLLQGSEKLFF. DNA of the CDR3: TGCAGTGCTATTTCCGGTGTCTTGTTACAGGGGAGTGAAAAACTGTTTTTT.

This clonotype appeared a few times. The rearrangement joins TRBV9 to TRBJ1-1; no definite D call. The CDR3 runs 14 residues. CDR1 SGDLS and CDR2 YYNGEE come from the germline V gene. V dropped 3 bases and J dropped 0 bases, with 9 bases sitting between them. CDR3 sequence: CASSASIMNTEAFF. As DNA, the CDR3 is TGTGCCAGCAGCGCCTCCATTATGAACACTGAAGCTTTCTTT.

The V gene is TRBV20-1, the J gene TRBJ1-1; 8 positions agree with TRBD1. With 0 bases clipped from V and 3 bases from J, the junction kept 9 bases outside the gene matches. This CDR3 has 16 residues. Germline-derived CDR1 and CDR2 are DFQATT and SNEGSKA (reference sequence). DNA of the CDR3: TGCAGTGCTAGAGATAGGGACTCAGGGGGCCACACTGAAGCTTTCTTT. This encodes CSARDRDSGGHTEAFF.

A few counts support this clonotype. The chain couples TRBV9 to TRBJ2-2, with D tentatively TRBD2 (6 bases). This CDR3 is 13 amino acids long. V lost 7 bases and J lost 1, with 8 bases in between. Looked up from germline, CDR1 is SGDLS and CDR2 is YYNGEE. CDR3 region: CASGRLNTGELFF. In nucleotides, the CDR3 is TGTGCCAGCGGGAGGTTGAACACCGGGGAGCTGTTTTTT. Variable domain in full (rest from reference TRBV9 and TRBJ2-2): DSGVTQTPKHLITATGQRVTLRCSPRSGDLSVYWYQQSLDQGLQFLIQYYNGEERAKGNILERFSAQQFPDLHSELNLSSLELGDSALYFCASGRLNTGELFFGEGSRLTVL.

Only a few counts were recorded for this clonotype. This chain connects TRBV3-1 to TRBJ1-1; TRBD1 is a possible D gene (5 bases). Germline CDR1 reads LGHDT; CDR2 reads YNNKEL (reference sequence). The CDR3 sequence is 12 residues long. Trimming shortened V by 5 bases and J by 10 bases, and 14 bases separated the two germline ends. CDR3: CASSKSGGGAFF. The CDR3, as DNA: TGTGCCAGCAGCAAAAGCGGGGGGGGAGCTTTCTTT.

This clonotype was seen ten or more times. This chain joins TRBV5-6 and TRBJ2-5; 9 nucleotides align to TRBD2. Germline V gives CDR1 SGHDT, CDR2 YYEEEE. After removal of 5 bases from V and 3 bases from J, the junction contained 5 bases not matched to a gene. The CDR3 runs to 14 residues. The CDR3 region is CASSVLAGEETQYF. The CDR3 coding sequence is TGTGCCAGCAGTGTTTTAGCGGGGGAAGAGACCCAGTACTTC.

This clonotype showed up just a few times. The V and J genes are TRBV11-2 and TRBJ1-2, with D possibly matching TRBD1 (5 bases). Trimming removed 2 bases at V and 6 bases at J, with 13 bases between. Germline loops: CDR1 SGHAT, CDR2 FQNNGV. The CDR3 extends over 14 amino acids. The DNA for the CDR3 is TGTGCCAGCAGCTTAACATCCTGGGGCCATGGCTACACCTTC. Its protein product is CASSLTSWGHGYTF.

The chain employs TRBV6-2 or TRBV6-3 and TRBJ2-1; 8 bases match TRBD2. The CDR3 has 12 residues. V lost 4 bases to trimming and J lost 10 bases; unmatched junction nucleotides: 3. CDR1 MNHEY and CDR2 SVGEGT come from the germline V gene. Here the CDR3 DNA reads TGTGCCAGCAGTTCCTCGGGGGGGGAGCAGTTCTTC. Residues: CASSSSGGEQFF.

The V call is TRBV9, the J call TRBJ2-7; the match to TRBD2 covers 8 bases. The CDR3 has 16 amino acids. Trimming cost V 0 bases and J 4 bases; bases outside gene matches: 9. Per germline, CDR1 SGDLS and CDR2 YYNGEE. CDR3: CASSVGRQTSVYEQYF. The CDR3 DNA sequence: TGTGCCAGCAGCGTAGGTCGTCAGACTAGCGTATACGAGCAGTACTTC.

The rearrangement joins TRBV7-8 to TRBJ1-2; D remains unclear. Germline CDR1 and CDR2: SGHVS and FQNEAQ. Trimming stripped 0 bases from V and 8 bases from J, with 16 bases between. This CDR3 has 15 amino acids. This CDR3 is CASSLALTPLWGYTF. In DNA form, the CDR3 reads TGTGCCAGCAGCTTAGCGCTCACGCCCCTCTGGGGCTACACCTTC. Full variable domain (outside the CDR3, taken from reference TRBV7-8 and TRBJ1-2): GAGVSQSPRYKVAKRGQDVALRCDPISGHVSLFWYQQALGQGPEFLTYFQNEAQLDKSGLPSDRFFAERPEGSVSTLKIQRTQQEDSAVYLCASSLALTPLWGYTFGSGTRLTVV.